This T cell receptor (beta chain) was recorded in a study of cytomegalovirus exposure and HLA in healthy donors. CDR1 is LGHNA, CDR2 YSLEER, per germline. The CDR3 consists of 19 residues. V lost 0 bases to trimming and J lost 2 bases; unmatched junction nucleotides: 9. Vbeta (60) and Jbeta (13) primers were used in the PCR. Some clones are missing from TCRdb's copy, which holds only in-frame ones; the method was immunoSEQ multiplex PCR. Of about 110,000 clones detected, nearly 80% appear once; the ten largest clones hold 1.3%. Although they were nominally healthy when sampled, donors likely had unrecorded immune exposures. To note about this clone: The target antigen is unknown.

General study findings and limits: Later, an analysis showed that TCR beta chains associated with HLA were more clonally expanded than others that were equally common. Listed as cytomegalovirus-associated were more than 150 TCR beta chains.

Sequenced: PBMCs. V is TRBV4-3 and J is TRBJ2-3; TRBD2 matches 12 bases. This clonotype was sampled from a woman aged 25 to 39 in good health and CMV-seronegative. The DNA for the CDR3 is TGCGCCAGCAGCCAAGAGGGGCTAGCGGGGGGGCCTGCCACAGATACGCAGTATTTT. This translates into CASSQEGLAGGPATDTQYF.